The following is a TCR beta chain sequence with its context. The table lists this clonotype with a few counts. It has no known antigen specificity. There are no base qualities to consult, and no much larger clone falls within one base. The sample's time point label, decoded: patch test 1, 2 weeks after DPC sensitization. Read against the paper, the sample's treatment or condition label means: therapeutic diphenylcyclopropenone sensitization with weekly scalp DPC. At every patch-test visit, the blood draw took place before the patch test was put on. Patients were considered eligible if aged 18 to 70, diagnosed with alopecia and deemed suitable for DPC therapy, and patients were excluded if pregnant. Total RNA was extracted from unfractionated whole blood that had been collected in Tempus Blood RNA tubes. These data come from a study of human T cells and chemical hapten exposure listed by TCRdb under 2021. Regarding the research as a whole: For sensitization, 2% DPC in acetone was applied to an approximately 2 cm by approximately 2 cm area of upper inner arm skin. Throughout the roughly 25-week study period, patients were also given weekly therapeutic DPC doses on the scalp. Patch testing was done on the upper back using Finn chambers containing 0.01% DPC, and results were scored after 6 days according to International Contact Dermatitis Research Group standards. Alopecia areata with under or over 50% scalp involvement, alopecia totalis and alopecia universalis were represented in the patient cohort, which was mostly female. The libraries were sequenced as a pool, and the TCR yield per sample differed mostly because of small variations in library volumes within the pool. In alopecia patients, the study followed how the peripheral blood TCR repertoire changed in vivo over primary and secondary sensitization to diphenylcyclopropenone (DPC), a hapten. Patient blood was sampled pre-sensitization (week 0) and at 2, 6 and about 24 weeks after DPC sensitization. Blood for TCR sequencing was provided by twenty-nine alopecia patients at one to four time points (pre-sensitization, 2, 6 and 24 weeks).

The germline V gene (reference sequence) provides CDR1 DFQATT and CDR2 SNEGSKA. Unmatched junction bases come to 10, with V trimmed by 6 bases and J by 1 base. The CDR3 starts with the cysteine, ends with the phenylalanine, and has 16 residues. CDR3 DNA is the only sequence kept; it has 48 bases, read in frame from the first base. Library prep was done by RACE. The instrument given in TCRdb is NextSeq 500. During library preparation, unique molecular identifiers were attached to individual cDNA molecules so that TCRs could be counted in a quantitative, reproducible way. From each blood RNA sample, both TCR alpha and TCR beta chains were sequenced. On the authors' methods: A median of about 87,000 TCRs per sample was observed, with a range of about 23,224 to 690,600. V, J and CDR3 annotation of the TCR reads was carried out using the Decombinator software suite. For the PS versus PT1 abundance plots, all samples were subsampled to the same number of TCRs (28,000). TCRs were defined as expanded if absent before sensitization and observed at least eight times at the 2-week time point. In TCRdb, the public reads were trimmed at Q25 with fastp and aligned with MiXCR, with productive beta chains retained. Entries that share a CDR3 protein sequence are merged under the most common genes and DNA. The V and J calls here are based on TCRdb, not the publication. The sample includes some 340,000 distinct CDR3 sequences, with around 7% observed a single time. 8.4% of the sample is in the top ten clones.

Broader findings and caveats from the paper: Repeated subsampling changed both the strength of the expansion versus patch-test correlation and the threshold at which that correlation became significant. No change with DPC sensitization was found in the number of TCRs above 1 in 1000 frequency, and no evidence of global repertoire structure alterations was found. Expanded TCRs formed significantly more large CDR3 similarity clusters than pre-sensitization or healthy control sets, consistent with antigen-driven responses. Because all patients had alopecia, a presumed autoimmune disease, the immune response of the patients might differ from that of healthy individuals. Patch test score was positively correlated with the number of PT1 expanded TCRs, with significance at thresholds 8, 16 and 32 but not at 4.

This receptor chain uses TRBV20-1 and TRBJ2-2, and TRBD1 aligns with 8 junction nucleotides. This TCR was recovered from a woman between 18 and 30 years old with alopecia areata. Some clones in this sample may be carry-over from other donors' samples. This sample comprised whole blood, obtained in connection with sensitization to the hapten diphenylcyclopropenone (DPC). The CDR3 protein: CSAPPAGQENTGELFF. The bases are TGCAGTGCCCCCCCCGCGGGACAGGAGAACACCGGGGAGCTGTTTTTT.